The T cell receptor (beta chain) described here comes from a study of blood T cell repertoires in COVID-19 (dated by TCRdb to the early 2020s). For the study in its entirety: Samples from collaborators originated in the United States, Italy and Spain and spanned both the acute and convalescent phases of COVID-19. The prospective study material was composed of cDNA or gDNA derived from T cells, B-cell-depleted T cells, or PBMCs. Subjects who had been exposed to COVID-19, were actively infected with it, or had recovered from it provided the deeply sampled blood TCRbeta repertoires that made up the dataset. The repertoires were made available in a free public database intended to serve as a resource for research on the immune response to SARS-CoV-2. Samples were obtained from the ongoing ImmuneRACE study (first 160 participants) and from 950 to 1,500 subjects provided by 6 global collaborators. The sample metadata nearly always contained a de-identified subject ID, COVID-19 status, age in years and sex. HLA class I and class II types, where available, came from metadata supplied by the sample provider rather than from assay-based typing.

Note on this clone: What antigen it recognizes has not been identified. Per-nucleotide qualities are absent, and no much larger clonotype sits a single base away.

V is cut back by 2 bases and J by 3 bases, with 2 bases in the junction unmatched. From a lookup of the germline V gene, CDR1 and CDR2 are MGHRA and YSYEKL. Its CDR3 holds 14 amino acids, cysteine through phenylalanine. Only the CDR3 portion is preserved as DNA: 42 bases, with reading frame beginning at the first base. Points the paper makes about the study in general: How much clinical and demographic metadata was included differed by source and by participant, and the metadata was provided uncurated.

Collaborating institutions collected whole blood in K2EDTA tubes following their own protocols. For TCRbeta analysis, collaborators shipped samples as frozen whole blood, isolated PBMCs, or DNA extracted from either of those sample types. TCRbeta CDR3 regions were amplified from genomic DNA by means of the immunoSEQ Assay, a bias-controlled multiplex PCR. Per the original workflow: Nucleated cell counts per sample were estimated from amplification of reference gene primers within the assay. Sequence reads were collapsed and filtered to measure the absolute abundance of every unique TCRbeta CDR3 rearrangement. For each sample, productive Simpson clonality was calculated as the square root of Simpson's diversity index across productive rearrangements. Held by TCRdb, this immuneACCESS table contains in-frame sequences only and omits some clones. Under half of the omission traces to an unresolved V gene where checked; the cause of the rest is unknown. V and J calls and clone size are given by that table; D and trimming were obtained from the DNA. Within this sample are 100,000 to 110,000 clones, with more than 70% of them counted one time only. 10% to 15% of the sample is taken by the ten largest.

The specimen was peripheral blood. The clonotype comes from a human donor in a cohort sampled during active COVID-19. The sequence joins TRBV4-1 to TRBJ2-7, and TRBD1 matches 9 of the central bases. The bases read TGCGCCAGCAGCCAACCGGGACAGGGCTACGAGCAGTACTTC. The translation is CASSQPGQGYEQYF.